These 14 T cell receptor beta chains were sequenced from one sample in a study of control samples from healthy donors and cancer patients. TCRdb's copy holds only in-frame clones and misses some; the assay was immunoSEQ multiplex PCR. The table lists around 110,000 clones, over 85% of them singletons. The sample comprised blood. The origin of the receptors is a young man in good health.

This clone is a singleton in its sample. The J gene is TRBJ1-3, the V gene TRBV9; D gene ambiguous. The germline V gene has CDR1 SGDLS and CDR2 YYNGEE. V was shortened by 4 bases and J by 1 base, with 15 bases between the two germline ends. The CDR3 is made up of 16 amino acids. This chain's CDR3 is CASSPDLAKSGNTIYF. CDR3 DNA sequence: TGTGCCAGCAGCCCCGATTTAGCTAAGTCTGGAAACACCATATATTTT.

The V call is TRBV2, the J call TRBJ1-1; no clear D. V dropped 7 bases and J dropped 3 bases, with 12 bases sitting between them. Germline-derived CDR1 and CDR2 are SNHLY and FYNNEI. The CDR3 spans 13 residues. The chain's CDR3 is CASMRIGDTEAFF. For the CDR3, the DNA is TGTGCCAGCATGCGGATAGGAGACACTGAAGCTTTCTTT.

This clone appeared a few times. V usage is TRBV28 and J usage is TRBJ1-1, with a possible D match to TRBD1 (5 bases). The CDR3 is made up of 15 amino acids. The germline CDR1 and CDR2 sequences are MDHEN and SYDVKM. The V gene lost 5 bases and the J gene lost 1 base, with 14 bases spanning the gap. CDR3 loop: CASSPSIGGNTEAFF. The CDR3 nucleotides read TGTGCCAGCAGTCCAAGCATTGGGGGGAACACTGAAGCTTTCTTT.

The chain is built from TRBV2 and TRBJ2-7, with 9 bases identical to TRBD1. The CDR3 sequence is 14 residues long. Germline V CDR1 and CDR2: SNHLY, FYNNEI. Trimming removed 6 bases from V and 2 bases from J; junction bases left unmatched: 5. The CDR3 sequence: CASRGTGKAYEQYF. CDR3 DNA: TGTGCCAGCAGGGGGACAGGGAAGGCCTACGAGCAGTACTTC.

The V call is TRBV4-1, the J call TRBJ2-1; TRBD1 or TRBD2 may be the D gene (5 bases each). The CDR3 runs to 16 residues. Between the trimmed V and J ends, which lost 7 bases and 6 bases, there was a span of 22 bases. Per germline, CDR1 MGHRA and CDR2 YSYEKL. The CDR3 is CASNLPGPSLSNEQFF. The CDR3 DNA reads TGCGCCAGCAACTTACCGGGACCCTCGCTCTCCAATGAGCAGTTCTTC.

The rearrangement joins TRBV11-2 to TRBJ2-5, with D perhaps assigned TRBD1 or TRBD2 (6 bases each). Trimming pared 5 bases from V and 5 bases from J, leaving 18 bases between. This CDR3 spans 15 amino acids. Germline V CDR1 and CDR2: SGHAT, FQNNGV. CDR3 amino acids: CASSMMSGGQETQYF. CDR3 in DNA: TGTGCCAGCAGCATGATGTCTGGGGGGCAGGAGACCCAGTACTTC.

CDR3 loop: CASSIRGETQYF. CDR3 sequence (DNA): TGTGCCAGCAGTATCCGGGGAGAGACCCAGTACTTC. The genes are TRBV12-3 or TRBV12-4 and TRBJ2-5, with TRBD2 as a possible D gene (5 bases). Trimming left V 5 bases short and J 4 bases short, with 8 bases between. The CDR3 is 12 residues long.

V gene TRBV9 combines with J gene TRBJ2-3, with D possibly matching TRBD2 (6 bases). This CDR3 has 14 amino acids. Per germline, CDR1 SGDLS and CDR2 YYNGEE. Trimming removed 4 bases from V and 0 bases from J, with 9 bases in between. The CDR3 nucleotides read TGTGCCAGCAGCAAAGGAGGGAGCACAGATACGCAGTATTTT. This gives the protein CASSKGGSTDTQYF. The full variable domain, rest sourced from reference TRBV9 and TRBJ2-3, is DSGVTQTPKHLITATGQRVTLRCSPRSGDLSVYWYQQSLDQGLQFLIQYYNGEERAKGNILERFSAQQFPDLHSELNLSSLELGDSALYFCASSKGGSTDTQYFGPGTRLTVL.

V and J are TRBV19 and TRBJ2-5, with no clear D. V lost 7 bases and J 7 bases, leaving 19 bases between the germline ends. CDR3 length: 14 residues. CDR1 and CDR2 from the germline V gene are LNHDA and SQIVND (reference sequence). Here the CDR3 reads CASIPTGRARTQYF. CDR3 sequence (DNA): TGTGCCAGTATCCCCACGGGTAGGGCACGGACCCAGTACTTC.

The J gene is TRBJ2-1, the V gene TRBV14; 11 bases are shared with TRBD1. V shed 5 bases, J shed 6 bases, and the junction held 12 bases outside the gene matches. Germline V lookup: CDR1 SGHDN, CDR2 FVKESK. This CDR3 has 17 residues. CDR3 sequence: CASSSLEGQGAFNEQFF. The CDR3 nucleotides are TGTGCCAGCAGCTCGTTAGAAGGACAGGGGGCGTTCAATGAGCAGTTCTTC. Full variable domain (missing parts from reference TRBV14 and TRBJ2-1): EAGVTQFPSHSVIEKGQTVTLRCDPISGHDNLYWYRRVMGKEIKFLLHFVKESKQDESGMPNNRFLAERTGGTYSTLKVQPAELEDSGVYFCASSSLEGQGAFNEQFFGPGTRLTVL.

In DNA form, the CDR3 reads TGCGCCAGCAGCTGGAGGACTAGCGGGGCAACGACCGGGGAGCTGTTTTTT. Residues: CASSWRTSGATTGELFF. The V and J genes are TRBV5-1 and TRBJ2-2; 12 bases line up with TRBD2. The V and J ends lost 3 bases and 5 bases, in that order; junction bases with no gene match: 8. This CDR3 has 17 amino acids. The germline gives CDR1 SGHRS, CDR2 YFSETQ. Drawing the rest from reference TRBV5-1 and TRBJ2-2, the complete variable domain is KAGVTQTPRYLIKTRGQQVTLSCSPISGHRSVSWYQQTPGQGLQFLFEYFSETQRNKGNFPGRFSGRQFSNSRSEMNVSTLELGDSALYLCASSWRTSGATTGELFFGEGSRLTVL.

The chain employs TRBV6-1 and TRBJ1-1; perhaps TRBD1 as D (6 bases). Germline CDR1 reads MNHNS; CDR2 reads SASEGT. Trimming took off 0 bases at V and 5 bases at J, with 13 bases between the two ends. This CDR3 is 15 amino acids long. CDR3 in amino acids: CASSEAEGGRTEAFF. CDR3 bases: TGTGCCAGCAGTGAAGCTGAGGGGGGCCGGACTGAAGCTTTCTTT.

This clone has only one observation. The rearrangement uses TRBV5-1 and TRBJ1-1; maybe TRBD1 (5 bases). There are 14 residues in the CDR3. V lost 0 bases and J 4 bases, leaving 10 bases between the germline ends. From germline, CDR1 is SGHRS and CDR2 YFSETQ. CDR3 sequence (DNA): TGCGCCAGCAGCTTGGCCGACAGCCGCACTGAAGCTTTCTTT. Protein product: CASSLADSRTEAFF.

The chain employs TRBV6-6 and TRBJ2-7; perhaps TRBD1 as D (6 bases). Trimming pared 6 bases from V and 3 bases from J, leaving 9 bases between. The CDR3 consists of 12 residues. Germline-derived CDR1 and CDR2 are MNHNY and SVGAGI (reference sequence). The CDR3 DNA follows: TGTGCCAGCAGGACAGGCTACTACGAGCAGTACTTC. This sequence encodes CASRTGYYEQYF.